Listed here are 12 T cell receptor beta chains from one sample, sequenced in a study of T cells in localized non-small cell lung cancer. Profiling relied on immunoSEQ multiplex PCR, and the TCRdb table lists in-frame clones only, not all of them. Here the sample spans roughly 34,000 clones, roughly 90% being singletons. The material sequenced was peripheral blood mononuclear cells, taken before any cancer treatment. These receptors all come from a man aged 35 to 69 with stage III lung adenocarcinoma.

DNA of the CDR3: TGTGCCAGTAGTATGACAGGGAAGGGGTACAATGAGCAGTTCTTC. It translates to CASSMTGKGYNEQFF. The chain is built from TRBV19 and TRBJ2-1, with TRBD1 identical over 7 bases. Germline V gives CDR1 LNHDA, CDR2 SQIVND (reference sequence). This CDR3 spans 15 amino acids. Germline trimming cut 3 bases from V and 4 bases from J; bases unmatched to any gene: 6.

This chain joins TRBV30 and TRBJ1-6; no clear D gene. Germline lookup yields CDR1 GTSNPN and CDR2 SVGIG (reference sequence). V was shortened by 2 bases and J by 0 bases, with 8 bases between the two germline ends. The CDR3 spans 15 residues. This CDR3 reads CAWSFRSSYNSPLHF. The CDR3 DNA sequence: TGTGCCTGGAGTTTTAGGAGCTCCTATAATTCACCCCTCCACTTT.

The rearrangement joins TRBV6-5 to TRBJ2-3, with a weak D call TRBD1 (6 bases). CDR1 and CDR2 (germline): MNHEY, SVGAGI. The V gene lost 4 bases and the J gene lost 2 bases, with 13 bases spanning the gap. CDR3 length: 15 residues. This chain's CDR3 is CASSSTGTPTDTQYF. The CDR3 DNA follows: TGTGCCAGCAGTTCCACCGGGACACCCACAGATACGCAGTATTTT.

CDR3 bases: TGCACCAGCAGCCAAGGCTTACGGACTAGCGGGGACTATGAGCAGTTCTTC. This codes for CTSSQGLRTSGDYEQFF. The chain uses TRBV1 and TRBJ2-1; TRBD2 is the table's D call, not checked against the DNA. TRBV1 is classified as a pseudogene. The CDR3 spans 17 residues.

The CDR3 sequence: CASSYGQGYETQYF. In nucleotides, the CDR3 is TGTGCCAGCAGCTACGGACAGGGGTACGAGACCCAGTACTTC. The chain recombines TRBV11-3 with TRBJ2-5; 9 bases match TRBD1. The V gene end was trimmed by 4 bases and the J gene end by 5 bases; junction bases not matched to a gene: 5. The CDR3 covers 14 residues. Germline CDR1 reads SGHNT; CDR2 reads YENEEA. Looking up the rest from reference TRBV11-3 and TRBJ2-5 gives the full variable domain: EAGVVQSPRYKIIEKKQPVAFWCNPISGHNTLYWYLQNLGQGPELLIRYENEEAVDDSQLPKDRFSAERLKGVDSTLKIQPAELGDSAVYLCASSYGQGYETQYFGPGTRLLVL.

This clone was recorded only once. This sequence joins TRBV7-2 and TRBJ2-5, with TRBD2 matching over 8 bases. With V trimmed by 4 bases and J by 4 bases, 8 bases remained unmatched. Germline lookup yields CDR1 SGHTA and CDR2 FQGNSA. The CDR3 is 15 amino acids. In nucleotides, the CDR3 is TGTGCCAGCAGCTCCAGCCGGGGGGGCCGAGAGACCCAGTACTTC. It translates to CASSSSRGGRETQYF.

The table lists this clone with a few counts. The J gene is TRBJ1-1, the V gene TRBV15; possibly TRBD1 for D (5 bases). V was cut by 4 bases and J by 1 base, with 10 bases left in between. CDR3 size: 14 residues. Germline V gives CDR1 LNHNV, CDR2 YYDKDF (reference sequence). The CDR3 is CATSIRRGNTEAFF. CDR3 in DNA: TGTGCCACCAGCATTCGAAGGGGGAACACTGAAGCTTTCTTT.

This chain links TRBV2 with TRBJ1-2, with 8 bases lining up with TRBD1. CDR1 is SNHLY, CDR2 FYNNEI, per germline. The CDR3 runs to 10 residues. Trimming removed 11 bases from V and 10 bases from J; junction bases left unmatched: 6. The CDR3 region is CASRTGPYTF. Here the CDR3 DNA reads TGTGCCTCCCGGACAGGGCCCTACACCTTC.

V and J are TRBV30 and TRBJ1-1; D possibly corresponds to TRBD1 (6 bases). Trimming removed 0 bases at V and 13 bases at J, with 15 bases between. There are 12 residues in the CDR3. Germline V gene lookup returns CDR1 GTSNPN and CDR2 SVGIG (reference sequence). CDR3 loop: CAWSVREGHLFF. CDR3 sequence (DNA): TGTGCCTGGAGTGTACGGGAGGGACACCTTTTCTTT.

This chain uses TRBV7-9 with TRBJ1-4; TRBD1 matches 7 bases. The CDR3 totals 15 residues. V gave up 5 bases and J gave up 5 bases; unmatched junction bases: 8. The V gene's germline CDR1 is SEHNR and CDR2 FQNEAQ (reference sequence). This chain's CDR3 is CASSVGGTANEKLFF. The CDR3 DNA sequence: TGTGCCAGCAGCGTCGGTGGGACAGCGAATGAAAAACTGTTTTTT.

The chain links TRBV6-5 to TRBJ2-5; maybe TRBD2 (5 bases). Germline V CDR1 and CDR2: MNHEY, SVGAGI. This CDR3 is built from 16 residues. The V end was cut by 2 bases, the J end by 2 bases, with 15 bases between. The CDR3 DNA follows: TGTGCCAGCAGTTACGTTCGGGTAGGAGGACAAGAGACCCAGTACTTC. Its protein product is CASSYVRVGGQETQYF.

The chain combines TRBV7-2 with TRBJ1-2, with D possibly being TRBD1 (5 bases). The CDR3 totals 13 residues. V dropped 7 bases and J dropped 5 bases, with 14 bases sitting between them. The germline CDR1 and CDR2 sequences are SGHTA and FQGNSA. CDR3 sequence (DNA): TGTGCCAGCACCCAGGAGGCAGGGTATGGCTACACCTTC. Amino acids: CASTQEAGYGYTF. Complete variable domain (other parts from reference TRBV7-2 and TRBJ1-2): GAGVSQSPSNKVTEKGKDVELRCDPISGHTALYWYRQSLGQGLEFLIYFQGNSAPDKSGLPSDRFSAERTGGSVSTLTIQRTQQEDSAVYLCASTQEAGYGYTFGSGTRLTVV.